Listed here are 9 T cell receptor beta chains from one sample, sequenced in a study of T-cell memory formation after mild COVID-19 (dated by TCRdb to 2020 to 2022). Library preparation employed 5' RACE. The sequencer was an Illumina NovaSeq 6000. The raw public reads went through TCRdb reprocessing: fastp at Q25, MiXCR clone calling, in-frame beta chains kept. Each entry merges the rows of one CDR3 protein and shows their most common DNA and genes. The sample includes 95,000 to 120,000 distinct CDR3 sequences, with 20% to 25% observed a single time. The top ten clones comprise 40% to 50% of the sample. The sample comprised PBMCs or a T cell subset sorted from them (not recorded which). The source of these receptors is a man aged 18 to 29 who had mild COVID-19 (a few samples of this study predate the infection). The sample titles of this study are shuffled in the database, so cell type and time point are left out; the donor was told from shared clones.

This chain links TRBV2 with TRBJ2-3, with TRBD1 matching over 7 bases. The CDR3 totals 15 residues. V was pared by 6 bases and J by 1 base, with 7 bases of the junction left unmatched. The germline V gene has CDR1 SNHLY and CDR2 FYNNEI. CDR3 DNA sequence: TGTGCCAGCAGAGCCCCAGGGGGTGGCACAGATACGCAGTATTTT. Translating gives CASRAPGGGTDTQYF.

J is TRBJ1-1 and V is TRBV7-9; TRBD1 is a possible D gene (5 bases). V was clipped by 5 bases and J by 5 bases, with 15 bases between them. The germline V gene encodes CDR1 SEHNR and CDR2 FQNEAQ (reference sequence). The CDR3 runs 14 residues. CDR3 protein: CASSLSGGDTEAFF. The DNA of the CDR3 is TGTGCCAGCAGCCTTAGTGGGGGAGATACTGAAGCTTTCTTT.

J is TRBJ1-6 and V is TRBV7-2, with D possibly matching TRBD1 (5 bases). Trimming took off 3 bases at V and 8 bases at J, with 11 bases between the two ends. Germline V gene sequence: CDR1 SGHTA, CDR2 FQGNSA. There are 14 residues in the CDR3. CDR3 nucleotides: TGTGCCAGCAGCTTGGGGCAGGGACATTCACCCCTCCACTTT. Protein product: CASSLGQGHSPLHF.

The gene calls are TRBV7-6 and TRBJ2-1, with D possibly called TRBD1 or TRBD2 (5 bases each). V shed 1 base and J shed 0 bases, with 13 bases lying between them. CDR3 length equals 17 residues. The germline gives CDR1 SGHVS, CDR2 FNYEAQ. Here the CDR3 reads CASSLGTGTHSYNEQFF. CDR3 bases: TGTGCCAGCAGCTTAGGCACCGGGACCCACTCCTACAATGAGCAGTTCTTC.

This clonotype occurred a few times. The genes are TRBV5-1 and TRBJ1-2; TRBD1 aligns across 8 bases. Trimming took 2 bases from V and 4 from J; bases not matched to a gene: 4. CDR3 size: 14 residues. The germline gives CDR1 SGHRS, CDR2 YFSETQ. CDR3 protein: CASSFGQGAYGYTF. The CDR3 DNA reads as TGCGCCAGCAGCTTCGGCCAGGGGGCCTATGGCTACACCTTC.

V is TRBV6-1 and J is TRBJ1-1; the match to TRBD1 covers 7 bases. CDR3 length: 13 residues. Germline V lookup: CDR1 MNHNS, CDR2 SASEGT. Losses at the gene ends were 5 bases for V and 5 bases for J; bases not matched to a gene: 5. The DNA for the CDR3 is TGTGCCAGCAGTCGACAGGGTCGGACTGAAGCTTTCTTT. It yields the protein CASSRQGRTEAFF.

The rearrangement uses TRBV19 and TRBJ1-2, with 8 bases fitting TRBD1. This CDR3 is built from 14 residues. V lost 9 bases to trimming and J lost 8 bases; unmatched junction nucleotides: 14. Germline V gene sequence: CDR1 LNHDA, CDR2 SQIVND (reference sequence). CDR3 in amino acids: CASQQPDRVEGYTF. The CDR3 coding sequence is TGTGCCAGCCAGCAACCGGACAGGGTAGAAGGCTACACCTTC.

This clonotype was detected only a few times. In DNA, the CDR3 is TGCGCCAGCAGCCACCCCGGGGGAGGGGGAGCTGAAGCTTTCTTT. It yields the protein CASSHPGGGGAEAFF. The J gene is TRBJ1-1, the V gene TRBV4-1; tentative D call: TRBD1 (6 bases). The CDR3 length is 15 residues. Germline CDR1 is MGHRA and CDR2 is YSYEKL. Trimming removed 3 bases at V and 6 bases at J, with 17 bases between.

In this sample, this clonotype turned up a few times. V gene TRBV4-3 combines with J gene TRBJ1-3; D uncertain. CDR3 length equals 13 residues. The ends were cut back, 0 bases at V and 2 bases at J, with 2 bases in the middle. The germline gives CDR1 LGHNA, CDR2 YSLEER. This CDR3 is CASSQDPGNTIYF. CDR3 DNA: TGCGCCAGCAGCCAAGATCCTGGAAACACCATATATTTT.